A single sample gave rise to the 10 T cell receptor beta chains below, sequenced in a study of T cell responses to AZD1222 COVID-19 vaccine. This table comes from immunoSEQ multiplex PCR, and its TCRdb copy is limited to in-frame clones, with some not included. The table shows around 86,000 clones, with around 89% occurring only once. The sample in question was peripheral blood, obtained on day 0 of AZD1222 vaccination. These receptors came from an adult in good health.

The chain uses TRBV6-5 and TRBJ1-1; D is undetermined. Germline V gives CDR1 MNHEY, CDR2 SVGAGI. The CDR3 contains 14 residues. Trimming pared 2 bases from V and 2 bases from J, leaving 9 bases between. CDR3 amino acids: CASSYGFLNTEAFF. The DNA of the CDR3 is TGTGCCAGCAGTTACGGTTTTTTAAACACTGAAGCTTTCTTT.

CDR3 protein: CASSPKQHTGELFF. The CDR3 coding sequence is TGTGCCAGCAGTCCCAAGCAGCACACCGGGGAGCTGTTTTTT. The gene calls are TRBV25-1 and TRBJ2-2; D remains ambiguous. Trimming cost V 5 bases and J 3 bases, with 10 bases left between them. The CDR3 runs 14 residues. The germline V gene has CDR1 MGHDK and CDR2 SYGVNS. The variable domain in full, with the rest retrieved from reference TRBV25-1 and TRBJ2-2, is EADIYQTPRYLVIGTGKKITLECSQTMGHDKMYWYQQDPGMELHLIHYSYGVNSTEKGDLSSESTVSRIRTEHFPLTLESARPSHTSQYLCASSPKQHTGELFFGEGSRLTVL.

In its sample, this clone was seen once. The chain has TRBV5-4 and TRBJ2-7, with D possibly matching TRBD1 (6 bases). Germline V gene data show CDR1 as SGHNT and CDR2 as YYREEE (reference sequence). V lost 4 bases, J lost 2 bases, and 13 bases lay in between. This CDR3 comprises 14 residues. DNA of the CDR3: TGTGCCAGCAGCGAGGACAGTCCTCCCTACGAGCAGTACTTC. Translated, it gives CASSEDSPPYEQYF. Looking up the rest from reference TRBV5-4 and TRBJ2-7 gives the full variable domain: ETGVTQSPTHLIKTRGQQVTLRCSSQSGHNTVSWYQQALGQGPQFIFQYYREEENGRGNFPPRFSGLQFPNYSSELNVNALELDDSALYLCASSEDSPPYEQYFGPGTRLTVT.

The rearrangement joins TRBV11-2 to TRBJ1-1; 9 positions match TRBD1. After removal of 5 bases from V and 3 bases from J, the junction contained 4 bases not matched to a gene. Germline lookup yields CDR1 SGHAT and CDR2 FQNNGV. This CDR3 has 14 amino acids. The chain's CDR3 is CASSKDRGDTEAFF. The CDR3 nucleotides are TGTGCCAGCAGCAAGGACAGGGGAGACACTGAAGCTTTCTTT.

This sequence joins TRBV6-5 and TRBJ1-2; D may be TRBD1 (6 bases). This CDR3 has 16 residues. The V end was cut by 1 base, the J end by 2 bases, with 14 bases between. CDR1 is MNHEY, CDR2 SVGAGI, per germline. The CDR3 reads CASSYLKQGRNYGYTF. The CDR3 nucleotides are TGTGCCAGCAGTTACTTGAAACAGGGAAGGAACTATGGCTACACCTTC.

CDR3 sequence reads: CASSYAGDNYGYTF. CDR3 nucleotide sequence: TGTGCCAGCAGTTATGCAGGGGACAACTATGGCTACACCTTC. V gene TRBV6-2 or TRBV6-3 combines with J gene TRBJ1-2; D perhaps matches TRBD1 (6 bases). CDR3 length equals 14 residues. CDR1 MNHEY and CDR2 SVGEGT come from the germline V gene. V was trimmed by 3 bases and J by 2 bases, leaving 10 bases between them.

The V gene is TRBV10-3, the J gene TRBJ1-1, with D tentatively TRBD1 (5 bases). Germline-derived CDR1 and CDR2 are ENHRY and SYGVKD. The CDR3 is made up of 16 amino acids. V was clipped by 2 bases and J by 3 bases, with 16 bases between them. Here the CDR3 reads CAISEEAGRTDTEAFF. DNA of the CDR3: TGTGCCATCAGTGAGGAGGCAGGGAGGACGGACACTGAAGCTTTCTTT.

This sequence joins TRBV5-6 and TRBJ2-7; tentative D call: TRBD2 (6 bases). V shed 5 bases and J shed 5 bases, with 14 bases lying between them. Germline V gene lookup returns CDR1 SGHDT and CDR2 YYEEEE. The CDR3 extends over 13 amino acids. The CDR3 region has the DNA TGTGCCAGCAGGCAGGGACTTACCCACGAGCAGTACTTC. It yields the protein CASRQGLTHEQYF.

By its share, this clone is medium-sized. CDR3 coding DNA: TGTGCCAGCAGTGAGGGGGATACCGGGGAGCTGTTTTTT. Amino acid sequence: CASSEGDTGELFF. The V gene is TRBV6-4, the J gene TRBJ2-2; D possibly uses TRBD1 or TRBD2 (5 bases each). Trimming removed 3 bases from V and 5 bases from J, with 7 bases in between. Germline CDR1 reads MRHNA; CDR2 reads SNTAGT. This CDR3 has 13 amino acids.

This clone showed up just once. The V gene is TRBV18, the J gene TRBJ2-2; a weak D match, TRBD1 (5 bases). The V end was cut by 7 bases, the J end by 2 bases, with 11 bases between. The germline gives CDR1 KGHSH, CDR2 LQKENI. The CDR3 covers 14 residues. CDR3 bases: TGTGCCAGCTTACCCGACAGCAACACCGGGGAGCTGTTTTTT. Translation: CASLPDSNTGELFF.